A single sample is the source of the 18 T cell receptor beta chains below, sequenced in a study of T cells after yellow fever vaccination. Via MiXCR, TCRdb re-called the 5' RACE reads, giving one row per CDR3 protein. This sample has about 510,000 distinct CDR3 sequences; about a fifth occur once, and the top ten carry around 17%. The sequences come from PBMCs, collected less than 25 days after the first yellow fever vaccination. The source is a man aged 18 to 30 who received the YFV17D yellow fever vaccine.

This clonotype was observed a handful of times. This chain links TRBV7-2 with TRBJ2-7, with 7 bases lining up with TRBD1. The CDR3 covers 15 residues. The V segment lost 6 bases and the J segment 0 bases; nucleotides outside the gene matches: 8. Germline CDR1 SGHTA, CDR2 FQGNSA. The CDR3 reads CASRSRRQGSYEQYV. The CDR3 DNA follows: TGTGCCAGCAGGTCTCGGAGACAGGGCTCCTACGAGCAGTACGTC.

The chain links TRBV7-9 to TRBJ1-2, with TRBD1 matching 7 bases. The length of the CDR3 is 13 residues. Germline V gene sequence: CDR1 SEHNR, CDR2 FQNEAQ (reference sequence). V shed 4 bases and J 8 bases; nucleotides not matched to a gene: 7. CDR3 residues: CASSSQGRRGYTF. The DNA of the CDR3 is TGTGCCAGCAGCTCACAGGGGAGAAGGGGCTACACCTTC.

This clonotype was seen at least ten times. The rearrangement uses TRBV20-1 and TRBJ1-5; perhaps TRBD1 as D (5 bases). Trimming took off 4 bases at V and 6 bases at J, with 13 bases between the two ends. This CDR3 region has 13 residues. Per the germline V gene, CDR1 is DFQATT and CDR2 is SNEGSKA (reference sequence). For the CDR3, the DNA is TGCAGTGCTAATCAGGGACTCGGTCAGCCCCAGCATTTT. Residues: CSANQGLGQPQHF.

This clonotype occurred a few times. The genes are TRBV28 and TRBJ1-1; D unresolved. Trimming shortened V by 3 bases and J by 1 base, and 15 bases separated the two germline ends. Germline assignment: CDR1 MDHEN and CDR2 SYDVKM. This CDR3 has 16 amino acids. The chain's CDR3 is CASSFFLSEGNTEAFF. In DNA, the CDR3 is TGTGCCAGCAGTTTCTTTCTGTCGGAGGGGAACACTGAAGCTTTCTTT. The complete variable domain, with remaining parts taken from reference TRBV28 and TRBJ1-1, reads DVKVTQSSRYLVKRTGEKVFLECVQDMDHENMFWYRQDPGLGLRLIYFSYDVKMKEKGDIPEGYSVSREKKERFSLILESASTNQTSMYLCASSFFLSEGNTEAFFGQGTRLTVV.

The chain is built from TRBV9 and TRBJ1-3; TRBD1 aligns across 11 bases. Germline lookup yields CDR1 SGDLS and CDR2 YYNGEE. This CDR3 is built from 17 residues. The V gene end was trimmed by 3 bases and the J gene end by 1 base; junction bases not matched to a gene: 6. The DNA for the CDR3 is TGTGCCAGCAGCGCCGGGACAGGGGGTTTTTCTGGAAACACCATATATTTT. Residues: CASSAGTGGFSGNTIYF. The full variable domain, completed using reference TRBV9 and TRBJ1-3, is DSGVTQTPKHLITATGQRVTLRCSPRSGDLSVYWYQQSLDQGLQFLIQYYNGEERAKGNILERFSAQQFPDLHSELNLSSLELGDSALYFCASSAGTGGFSGNTIYFGEGSWLTVV.

This clonotype was counted between two and nine times. CDR3 nucleotides: TGTGCCAGCAGCAACGGACTTCTCGTCACCACTGAAGCTTTCTTT. The encoded protein is CASSNGLLVTTEAFF. The chain is built from TRBV27 and TRBJ1-1; no reliable D call. From germline, CDR1 is MNHEY and CDR2 SMNVEV (reference sequence). CDR3 length: 15 amino acids. Trimming cost V 6 bases and J 4 bases, with 18 bases left between them.

This clonotype was seen only a few times. CDR3 in amino acids: CASRDGQGSSPLHF. The DNA for the CDR3 is TGTGCCAGTAGGGACGGACAGGGGTCTTCACCCCTCCACTTT. The V and J genes are TRBV19 and TRBJ1-6, with TRBD1 matching over 9 bases. Germline trimming cut 6 bases from V and 9 bases from J; bases unmatched to any gene: 6. CDR1 is LNHDA and CDR2 is SQIVND in the germline V gene (reference sequence). This CDR3 is 14 amino acids long.

This clonotype was found a few times. This chain links TRBV12-3 or TRBV12-4 with TRBJ1-4, with D perhaps matching TRBD1 (5 bases). V lost 3 bases and J lost 6, with 14 bases in between. The CDR3 sequence is 15 residues long. The CDR3 bases are TGTGCCAGCAGTTTGGCGGCAGGGAGGGATGAAAAACTGTTTTTT. Amino acids: CASSLAAGRDEKLFF.

This clonotype was seen a handful of times. This chain joins TRBV7-8 and TRBJ2-1, with 12 bases lining up with TRBD2. The J segment lost 0 bases and the V segment lost 5 bases, leaving 11 bases of the junction unmatched. CDR3 length: 19 amino acids. The germline gives CDR1 SGHVS, CDR2 FQNEAQ. The CDR3 coding sequence is TGTGCCAGCAGCCCAGGGAGACTAGCGGGGGCGAGCTCCTACAATGAGCAGTTCTTC. The encoded protein is CASSPGRLAGASSYNEQFF.

V usage is TRBV7-8 and J usage is TRBJ2-5; D is tentatively TRBD1 or TRBD2 (5 bases each). Looked up from germline, CDR1 is SGHVS and CDR2 is FQNEAQ. V lost 3 bases and J lost 4, with 9 bases in between. The CDR3 length is 13 residues. The CDR3, as DNA: TGTGCCAGCAGCTTCGCAGGGAGAGAGACCCAGTACTTC. Protein product: CASSFAGRETQYF.

The chain has TRBV15 and TRBJ2-1, with D perhaps assigned TRBD1 or TRBD2 (5 bases each). This CDR3 region has 16 residues. The germline V gene has CDR1 LNHNV and CDR2 YYDKDF (reference sequence). V was cut by 0 bases and J by 12 bases, with 21 bases left in between. The CDR3 sequence is CATSRDLGTVGLGQFF. The CDR3 bases are TGTGCCACCAGCAGAGACCTCGGGACGGTGGGTTTGGGGCAGTTCTTC. The variable domain in full, with the rest retrieved from reference TRBV15 and TRBJ2-1, is DAMVIQNPRYQVTQFGKPVTLSCSQTLNHNVMYWYQQKSSQAPKLLFHYYDKDFNNEADTPDNFQSRRPNTSFCFLDIRSPGLGDTAMYLCATSRDLGTVGLGQFFGPGTRLTVL.

This clonotype showed up just a few times. This chain connects TRBV6-1 to TRBJ2-3, with D unclear. This CDR3 region has 15 residues. Germline V CDR1 and CDR2: MNHNS, SASEGT. V lost 1 base to trimming and J lost 2 bases, with 10 bases between them. For the CDR3, the DNA is TGTGCCAGCAGTGAAGTGGACCGGTTCACAGATACGCAGTATTTT. It translates to CASSEVDRFTDTQYF.

The chain has TRBV14 and TRBJ2-2; D may be TRBD1 (6 bases). Germline CDR1 SGHDN, CDR2 FVKESK. V lost 2 bases and J lost 0, with 10 bases in between. The CDR3 extends over 16 amino acids. CDR3 sequence reads: CASSQHREPNTGELFF. CDR3 nucleotide sequence: TGTGCCAGCAGCCAACACAGGGAACCGAACACCGGGGAGCTGTTTTTT.

With regard to this clonotype: One end of the junction varies from germline; a read error may be responsible. The chain carries TRBV27 and TRBJ2-1; D not certain. Germline V gene sequence: CDR1 MNHEY, CDR2 SMNVEV (reference sequence). CDR3 length: 17 amino acids. CDR3 loop: CAISLSWGSSSYNEQFF. CDR3 bases: TGTGCCATCAGTTTATCCTGGGGATCGAGCTCCTACAATGAGCAGTTCTTC.

This clonotype has a handful of counts. The chain has TRBV3-1 and TRBJ2-1; 7 bases agree with TRBD2. J lost 2 bases, V lost 0 bases, and 7 bases had no gene match. The length of the CDR3 is 17 residues. Per germline, CDR1 LGHDT and CDR2 YNNKEL (reference sequence). In DNA, the CDR3 is TGTGCCAGCAGCCAAGATAAAAGTCTAGCGGCCTACAATGAGCAGTTCTTC. The encoded protein is CASSQDKSLAAYNEQFF.

This clonotype occurred once. CDR3 in amino acids: CASSSTTDMNTEAFF. The CDR3 bases are TGCGCCAGCAGCTCGACGACGGATATGAACACTGAAGCTTTCTTT. The rearrangement uses TRBV5-1 and TRBJ1-1; D is uncertain. CDR1 and CDR2 (germline): SGHRS, YFSETQ. The CDR3 loop spans 15 amino acids. Between the trimmed V and J ends, which lost 3 bases and 0 bases, there was a span of 12 bases.

This clonotype was found a few times. The chain uses TRBV7-6 and TRBJ1-1; TRBD1 matches at 9 bases. CDR1 and CDR2 (germline): SGHVS, FNYEAQ. The CDR3 runs 15 residues. Unmatched junction bases numbered 3, after V lost 0 bases and J lost 4 bases. CDR3 sequence reads: CASSLAPDRGTEAFF. The CDR3 nucleotides are TGTGCCAGCAGCTTAGCGCCGGACAGGGGCACTGAAGCTTTCTTT.

The V and J genes are TRBV3-1 and TRBJ2-1; D remains ambiguous. This CDR3 is built from 15 residues. The ends were cut back, 4 bases at V and 7 bases at J, with 17 bases in the middle. Germline CDR1 LGHDT, CDR2 YNNKEL (reference sequence). CDR3 region: CASSRGASSPNEQFF. The CDR3 bases are TGTGCCAGCAGCCGTGGAGCTAGTAGCCCTAATGAGCAGTTCTTC.